This T cell receptor (beta chain) was documented in a study of CD8 T cells in Susac syndrome. cDNA came from roughly 0.53 to 1 ug RNA primed by random hexamers. A single record per CDR3 protein comes from TCRdb applying MiXCR to the immunoSEQ multiplex PCR reads. Among 100,000 to 150,000 distinct CDR3 sequences listed, 94% were seen once. The receptor's source is a human donor in good health. Sequencing was carried out using CD4+ T cells from PBMCs.

CDR3 sequence reads: CASSQNRGSPSGIGTGELFF. Here the CDR3 DNA reads TGCGCCAGCAGCCAGAACAGGGGAAGTCCTAGCGGGATTGGCACCGGGGAGCTGTTTTTT. V is TRBV4-3 and J is TRBJ2-2, with 9 bases fitting TRBD2. The CDR3 extends over 20 amino acids. V gave up 3 bases and J gave up 4 bases; unmatched junction bases: 18. Germline assignment: CDR1 LGHNA and CDR2 YSLEER.